This entry lists 15 T cell receptor beta chains sequenced from one sample in a study of blood T cell repertoires in COVID-19. The protocol was immunoSEQ multiplex PCR, while the TCRdb copy is restricted to in-frame clones and leaves out a portion. The table has over 50,000 clones, approximately 86% seen once; the top ten hold about 15%. The sample taken for sequencing was peripheral blood. The receptors originated from a human donor in a cohort sampled during active COVID-19.

The chain uses TRBV19 and TRBJ1-1; D is undetermined. V was shortened by 6 bases and J by 1 base, with 15 bases between the two germline ends. The CDR3 sequence is 15 residues long. CDR1 is LNHDA and CDR2 is SQIVND in the germline V gene (reference sequence). The CDR3 reads CASRLSGGRNTEAFF. In nucleotides, the CDR3 is TGTGCCAGTAGGCTATCCGGCGGAAGGAACACTGAAGCTTTCTTT.

The chain employs TRBV3-1 (or the pseudogene TRBV3-2) and TRBJ1-2; TRBD1 is a possible D gene (6 bases). This CDR3 region has 13 residues. V was cut by 5 bases and J by 8 bases, with 15 bases left in between. Germline CDR1 and CDR2: LGHDT and YNNKEL (reference sequence). CDR3 in DNA: TGTGCCAGCAGCAGGGGGGGGCGAAGGGGCTACACCTTC. Translating gives CASSRGGRRGYTF.

The V and J genes are TRBV7-9 and TRBJ1-3, with D unresolved. This CDR3 comprises 12 residues. V shed 4 bases and J shed 4 bases, with 5 bases lying between them. Germline values: CDR1 SEHNR, CDR2 FQNEAQ (reference sequence). The CDR3 nucleotides are TGTGCCAGCAGCTCTCAGGGAAACACCATATATTTT. This translates into CASSSQGNTIYF.

This rearrangement joins TRBV29-1 to TRBJ1-2; D uncertain. Germline V gene sequence: CDR1 SQVTM, CDR2 ANQGSEA. Trimming took 5 bases from V and 0 from J, leaving 22 bases between them. This CDR3 is built from 17 residues. The DNA of the CDR3 is TGCAGCGTTCGTGGCCTAGGTAATTCCGAAGCTAACTATGGCTACACCTTC. Translation: CSVRGLGNSEANYGYTF.

The genes are TRBV21-1 and TRBJ2-7; the table gives TRBD1 as D, unverified against the DNA. TRBV21-1 is reported as a pseudogene. The CDR3 has 16 residues. The CDR3, as DNA: TGTGCCAGCAGCGTAACTTCATTGACAGGCACCTACGAGCAGTACTTC. Protein product: CASSVTSLTGTYEQYF.

The chain employs TRBV6-5 and TRBJ1-4; 8 bases agree with TRBD1. The CDR3 spans 15 residues. Germline values: CDR1 MNHEY, CDR2 SVGAGI. With V trimmed by 8 bases and J by 8 bases, 13 bases remained unmatched. In nucleotides, the CDR3 is TGTGCCAGCTCAAGAAGCGGGACAGGTCGAGAAAAACTGTTTTTT. Its protein product is CASSRSGTGREKLFF.

This clone appeared once. The chain links TRBV7-2 to TRBJ2-4; 9 nucleotides match TRBD1. There are 13 residues in the CDR3. Germline V gene data show CDR1 as SGHTA and CDR2 as FQGNSA. The junction had 5 bases not matched to a gene; V was cut back by 5 bases and J by 9 bases. The CDR3 DNA reads as TGTGCCAGCAGCCGGGGACAGGGAGGCATTCAGTACTTC. It specifies CASSRGQGGIQYF. Variable domain in full (rest from reference TRBV7-2 and TRBJ2-4): GAGVSQSPSNKVTEKGKDVELRCDPISGHTALYWYRQSLGQGLEFLIYFQGNSAPDKSGLPSDRFSAERTGGSVSTLTIQRTQQEDSAVYLCASSRGQGGIQYFGAGTRLSVL.

A few counts support this clone. The V call is TRBV10-3, the J call TRBJ1-1; D is unclear. V lost 4 bases, J lost 4 bases, and 7 bases lay in between. The germline CDR1 and CDR2 sequences are ENHRY and SYGVKD. The CDR3 runs to 12 residues. CDR3: CAISVSGTEAFF. The CDR3 coding sequence is TGTGCCATCAGTGTTTCCGGCACTGAAGCTTTCTTT.

The chain has TRBV7-9 and TRBJ2-3, with 14 nucleotides matching TRBD2. This CDR3 spans 15 amino acids. The ends lost 5 bases at V and 6 bases at J; junction bases unmatched: 4. Germline-derived CDR1 and CDR2 are SEHNR and FQNEAQ (reference sequence). The CDR3 coding sequence is TGTGCCAGCAGCGTGGGACTAGCGGGAGCCGATACGCAGTATTTT. Translated: CASSVGLAGADTQYF.

V gene TRBV24-1 combines with J gene TRBJ2-3; 11 bases are a match to TRBD2. Trimming took 4 bases from V and 2 from J; bases not matched to a gene: 4. CDR1 is KGHDR, CDR2 SFDVKD, per germline. This CDR3 has 16 residues. CDR3: CATSEVAGGNTDTQYF. Here the CDR3 DNA reads TGTGCCACCAGTGAGGTAGCGGGAGGGAACACAGATACGCAGTATTTT.

V gene TRBV19 combines with J gene TRBJ2-1; tentatively, D is TRBD1 (6 bases). Trimming took 7 bases from V and 6 from J, leaving 10 bases between them. This CDR3 contains 12 residues. Per the germline V gene, CDR1 is LNHDA and CDR2 is SQIVND (reference sequence). The CDR3 DNA reads as TGTGCCAGTAAACAGGGAAGCAATGAGCAGTTCTTC. As protein: CASKQGSNEQFF. Drawing the rest from reference TRBV19 and TRBJ2-1, the complete variable domain is DGGITQSPKYLFRKEGQNVTLSCEQNLNHDAMYWYRQDPGQGLRLIYYSQIVNDFQKGDIAEGYSVSREKKESFPLTVTSAQKNPTAFYLCASKQGSNEQFFGPGTRLTVL.

The V call is TRBV9, the J call TRBJ2-1, with 8 positions matching TRBD2. The junction had 4 bases not matched to a gene; V was cut back by 2 bases and J by 0 bases. From germline, CDR1 is SGDLS and CDR2 YYNGEE. CDR3 length: 16 amino acids. Written as DNA, the CDR3 is TGTGCCAGCAGCGTCACCGGGGGGGACTCCTACAATGAGCAGTTCTTC. It translates to CASSVTGGDSYNEQFF.

Only one count was recorded for this clone. The chain recombines TRBV24-1 with TRBJ1-4, with 9 bases aligning to TRBD1. This CDR3 region has 16 residues. Trimming removed 2 bases from V and 6 bases from J; junction bases left unmatched: 6. Per germline, CDR1 KGHDR and CDR2 SFDVKD. The CDR3 sequence: CATSDSSGQGYEKLFF. CDR3 nucleotide sequence: TGTGCCACCAGTGATTCCTCGGGACAGGGTTATGAAAAACTGTTTTTT.

The rearrangement joins TRBV11-2 to TRBJ1-1; maybe TRBD1 (5 bases). The CDR3 contains 13 residues. Trimming removed 3 bases at V and 4 bases at J, with 9 bases between. Germline CDR1 SGHAT, CDR2 FQNNGV. The CDR3 region is CASSLSRATEAFF. The CDR3 DNA reads TGTGCCAGCAGCTTGAGCAGGGCCACTGAAGCTTTCTTT.

The chain joins TRBV11-2 to TRBJ1-1; 9 positions match TRBD1. V was pared by 3 bases and J by 4 bases, with 3 bases of the junction left unmatched. CDR1 SGHAT and CDR2 FQNNGV come from the germline V gene. The CDR3 consists of 14 residues. CDR3 nucleotide sequence: TGTGCCAGCAGCTTCGGGACAGGGCGCACTGAAGCTTTCTTT. It translates to CASSFGTGRTEAFF.